A selection of T cell receptor beta chains follows, all from one sample in a study of long-term antiretroviral therapy in people with HIV. Assay used: immunoSEQ multiplex PCR; TCRdb lists only in-frame clones, some missing. The sample yields tens of thousands of clones, approximately 80% seen once. The source material was unsorted PBMCs, sampled 2.7 to 2.9 years after starting antiretroviral therapy. The source of these receptors is a man aged 30 to 45 with HIV. Each CDR3 is given with its conserved first and last residue. The D gene is left open where the match is weak. Clone size is shown for a subset of rows, as once, few, many or a class of expanded clone.

clone size	D gene	V gene	J gene	CDR3 length	CDR3 protein	CDR3 DNA
-	-	TRBV28	TRBJ2-7	11	CASSITYEQYF	TGTGCCAGCAGTATTACCTACGAGCAGTACTTC
-	TRBD1	TRBV6-5	TRBJ1-2	14	CASSYQAGGHGYTF	TGTGCCAGCAGCTACCAGGCAGGGGGCCACGGCTACACCTTC
-	TRBD1	TRBV5-1	TRBJ1-4	16	CASSPGTGAPGEKLFF	TGCGCCAGCAGCCCCGGGACAGGGGCCCCTGGCGAAAAACTGTTTTTT
-	TRBD2	TRBV29-1	TRBJ2-7	12	CSVEAGGYEQYF	TGCAGCGTTGAAGCGGGAGGCTACGAGCAGTACTTC
-	-	TRBV7-9	TRBJ1-4	13	CASSLLRAEKLFF	TGTGCCAGCAGCCTCCTGAGGGCTGAAAAACTGTTTTTT
-	-	TRBV28	TRBJ2-1	15	CASRTGDPSYNEQFF	TGTGCCAGCAGAACGGGGGACCCTTCCTACAATGAGCAGTTCTTC
-	-	TRBV2	TRBJ1-1	13	CASNYRENTEAFF	TGTGCCAGCAATTACAGGGAGAACACTGAAGCTTTCTTT
-	TRBD1	TRBV28	TRBJ1-2	12	CASTDRDYGYTF	TGTGCCAGCACGGACAGGGATTATGGCTACACCTTC
-	TRBD1	TRBV7-6	TRBJ2-7	12	CASSLETGLQYF	TGTGCCAGCAGCCTTGAGACAGGGCTGCAGTACTTC
-	-	TRBV18	TRBJ2-2	15	CASSPPLGDTGELFF	TGTGCCAGCTCACCACCGTTAGGGGATACCGGGGAGCTGTTTTTT
-	-	TRBV29-1	TRBJ2-5	10	CSVVGETQYF	TGCAGCGTTGTGGGGGAGACCCAGTACTTC
-	-	TRBV25-1	TRBJ1-3	10	CASSAGRIYF	TGTGCCAGCAGCGCCGGGAGAATATATTTT
-	-	TRBV28	TRBJ1-5	15	CASSFYRVGNQPQHF	TGTGCCAGCAGTTTCTACAGGGTTGGCAATCAGCCCCAGCATTTT
few	-	TRBV28	TRBJ2-7	12	CASSLKLREQYF	TGTGCCAGCAGTTTAAAACTCAGGGAGCAGTACTTC
-	-	TRBV6-1	TRBJ2-5	15	CASSEMFPGGETQYF	TGTGCCAGCAGTGAAATGTTCCCAGGCGGGGAGACCCAGTACTTC
-	TRBD1	TRBV5-1	TRBJ1-2	15	CASSMKSGTGNGYTF	TGCGCCAGCAGCATGAAATCCGGGACAGGGAATGGCTACACCTTC
-	-	TRBV28	TRBJ1-2	17	CASSLSTENRDNNGYTF	TGTGCCAGCAGTTTGTCAACCGAAAACCGGGACAACAATGGCTACACCTTC
-	TRBD1	TRBV19	TRBJ1-2	12	CASGHRGNSYTF	TGTGCCAGTGGACACAGGGGGAACAGCTACACCTTC
-	-	TRBV5-4	TRBJ1-1	15	CASSLGGRVDTEAFF	TGTGCCAGCAGCTTGGGGGGCAGGGTCGACACTGAAGCTTTCTTT
-	TRBD1	TRBV29-1	TRBJ1-4	16	CSVGAGQGAFAEKLFF	TGCAGCGTTGGAGCGGGACAGGGGGCGTTCGCCGAAAAACTGTTTTTT
-	-	TRBV5-1	TRBJ2-2	15	CASSLVSANTGELFF	TGCGCCAGCAGCTTGGTCAGCGCAAACACCGGGGAGCTGTTTTTT
-	TRBD1	TRBV5-4	TRBJ2-7	14	CASRRGQGSHEQYF	TGTGCCAGCAGGAGGGGACAGGGTTCCCACGAGCAGTACTTC
-	-	TRBV6-5	TRBJ2-7	16	CASSYRPPGQGYEQYF	TGTGCCAGCAGTTACCGGCCTCCGGGGCAGGGTTACGAGCAGTACTTC
few	-	TRBV9	TRBJ2-7	14	CASSFRSASYEQYF	TGTGCCTCCAGTTTTAGGTCCGCCTCCTACGAGCAGTACTTC
-	-	TRBV27	TRBJ2-3	16	CASSPTDGLDTDTQYF	TGTGCCAGCAGTCCGACGGACGGGTTAGACACAGATACGCAGTATTTT
-	TRBD1	TRBV5-1	TRBJ2-7	14	CASSLQTGGYEQYF	TGCGCCAGCAGCCTGCAGACAGGGGGCTACGAGCAGTACTTC
few	-	TRBV4-3	TRBJ1-6	15	CASSQVWEGRSPLHF	TGCGCCAGCAGCCAAGTATGGGAGGGCCGGTCACCCCTCCACTTT
-	-	TRBV18	TRBJ1-1	12	CASSPLEAEAFF	TGTGCCAGCTCACCCTTGGAGGCTGAAGCTTTCTTT
-	-	TRBV6-5	TRBJ1-1	15	CASSSGHPKNTEAFF	TGTGCCAGCAGTTCCGGACACCCTAAGAACACTGAAGCTTTCTTT
-	TRBD2	TRBV4-1	TRBJ2-5	16	CASSQDPGEGPETQYF	TGCGCCAGCAGCCAAGATCCCGGGGAGGGCCCAGAGACCCAGTACTTC
few	-	TRBV19	TRBJ1-6	15	CASSIGGRSHSPLHF	TGTGCCAGTAGTATAGGGGGCCGCTCCCATTCACCCCTCCACTTT
-	-	TRBV4-1	TRBJ1-5	15	CASSQVLEGVQPQHF	TGCGCCAGCAGCCAAGTCCTCGAAGGAGTTCAGCCCCAGCATTTT
-	TRBD1	TRBV5-4	TRBJ2-7	15	CASSIPGQVPREQYF	TGTGCCAGCAGCATACCGGGACAGGTCCCGAGGGAGCAGTACTTC
-	-	TRBV6-5	TRBJ2-2	14	CASSYSGYTGELFF	TGTGCCAGCAGTTACTCCGGATACACCGGGGAGCTGTTTTTT
-	TRBD1	TRBV28	TRBJ2-3	13	CASTDRVRGTQYF	TGTGCCAGCACGGACAGGGTAAGAGGTACGCAGTATTTT
-	TRBD2	TRBV5-3	TRBJ2-3	16	CARSLELAEITDTQYF	TGTGCCAGAAGCTTGGAACTAGCGGAAATCACAGATACGCAGTATTTT
few	TRBD1	TRBV7-2	TRBJ1-1	13	CASSPGTATKAFF	TGTGCCAGCAGCCCTGGGACAGCTACAAAAGCTTTCTTT